These T cell receptor beta chains were read from a single sample in a study of shared clonotypes between healthy human individuals. This table comes from immunoSEQ multiplex PCR, and its TCRdb copy is limited to in-frame clones, with some not included. The sample carries around 1.6 million clones, 98% recorded once. The sequenced material came from naive CD4+ T cells sorted from blood. The receptor set was obtained from a man in his thirties or forties in good health. Each CDR3 is given with its conserved first and last residue. Fields, in order: D gene, V gene, J gene, clone size, CDR3 DNA, CDR3 protein. The D gene is left open where the match is weak. Expanded clones are given a class, and other clones once, few, many or no size at all.

D gene: NA
V gene: TRBV18
J gene: TRBJ2-2
clone size: NA
CDR3 DNA: TGTGCCAGCCTCCATGCTAGGTCGGACACCGGGGAGCTGTTTTTT
CDR3 protein: CASLHARSDTGELFF

D gene: TRBD1
V gene: TRBV18
J gene: TRBJ2-1
clone size: NA
CDR3 DNA: TGTGCCAGCTCACCGAATTGGGACAGGGGTAATGAGCAGTTCTTC
CDR3 protein: CASSPNWDRGNEQFF

D gene: NA
V gene: TRBV19
J gene: TRBJ1-2
clone size: NA
CDR3 DNA: TGTGCCAGTAGTATCAGGTCTGGTGGCTACACCTTC
CDR3 protein: CASSIRSGGYTF

D gene: NA
V gene: TRBV18
J gene: TRBJ1-2
clone size: NA
CDR3 DNA: TGTGCCAGCTCACCAATACCAGTAACCTATGGCTACACCTTC
CDR3 protein: CASSPIPVTYGYTF

D gene: TRBD2
V gene: TRBV28
J gene: TRBJ2-7
clone size: once
CDR3 DNA: TGTGCCAGCAGCACGGGACTAGCGGGATCCTACGAGCAGTACTTC
CDR3 protein: CASSTGLAGSYEQYF

D gene: TRBD1
V gene: TRBV29-1
J gene: TRBJ2-3
clone size: NA
CDR3 DNA: TGCAGCGCGGGACGCAGGGGGAGCACAGATACGCAGTATTTT
CDR3 protein: CSAGRRGSTDTQYF

D gene: TRBD2
V gene: TRBV5-8
J gene: TRBJ2-7
clone size: NA
CDR3 DNA: TGTGCCAGCAGCGGAAGGACTAGCGGACGCACCTACGAGCAGTACTTC
CDR3 protein: CASSGRTSGRTYEQYF

D gene: TRBD2
V gene: TRBV6-5
J gene: TRBJ2-1
clone size: NA
CDR3 DNA: TGTGCCAGCAGGCTTACTAGCGGGACCCACAATGAGCAGTTCTTC
CDR3 protein: CASRLTSGTHNEQFF

D gene: NA
V gene: TRBV18
J gene: TRBJ2-2
clone size: NA
CDR3 DNA: TGTGCCAGCTCACCACCGAGCGGCACCGGGGAGCTGTTTTTT
CDR3 protein: CASSPPSGTGELFF

D gene: NA
V gene: TRBV7-2
J gene: TRBJ2-7
clone size: NA
CDR3 DNA: TGTGCCAGCAGCCCAAGGGGACTAAGGGGGTACGAGCAGTACTTC
CDR3 protein: CASSPRGLRGYEQYF

D gene: TRBD2
V gene: TRBV5-4
J gene: TRBJ2-3
clone size: NA
CDR3 DNA: TGTGCCAGCAGCGGACTAGCAACAGATACGCAGTATTTT
CDR3 protein: CASSGLATDTQYF

D gene: TRBD2
V gene: TRBV9
J gene: TRBJ2-2
clone size: NA
CDR3 DNA: TGTGCCAGCAGCCGCGGGAGCGGGAGAGGGACCGGGGAGCTGTTTTTT
CDR3 protein: CASSRGSGRGTGELFF

D gene: TRBD1
V gene: TRBV5-1
J gene: TRBJ1-4
clone size: NA
CDR3 DNA: TGCGCCAGCAGCTCGGGGGACAGATTTTCAACTAATGAAAAACTGTTTTTT
CDR3 protein: CASSSGDRFSTNEKLFF

D gene: NA
V gene: TRBV5-5
J gene: TRBJ1-5
clone size: NA
CDR3 DNA: TGTGCCAGCAGCTGGGACCCCAATAGCAATCAGCCCCAGCATTTT
CDR3 protein: CASSWDPNSNQPQHF

D gene: NA
V gene: TRBV28
J gene: TRBJ1-2
clone size: NA
CDR3 DNA: TGTGCCAGCGGCAGGGGCGGATACTATGGCTACACCTTC
CDR3 protein: CASGRGGYYGYTF

D gene: TRBD1
V gene: TRBV2
J gene: TRBJ2-2
clone size: once
CDR3 DNA: TGTGCCAGCAGTTACAGGGGGCGCACCGGGGAGCTGTTTTTT
CDR3 protein: CASSYRGRTGELFF

D gene: NA
V gene: TRBV27
J gene: TRBJ1-5
clone size: NA
CDR3 DNA: TGTGCCAGCAGTTGGACGGGAGGCAATCAGCCCCAGCATTTT
CDR3 protein: CASSWTGGNQPQHF

D gene: NA
V gene: TRBV6-1
J gene: TRBJ2-1
clone size: NA
CDR3 DNA: TGTGCCAGCAGTGATGGCGGGCGGGCATACAATGAGCAGTTCTTC
CDR3 protein: CASSDGGRAYNEQFF

D gene: NA
V gene: TRBV5-1
J gene: TRBJ1-1
clone size: NA
CDR3 DNA: TGCGCCAGCAGCTTGGAGGTGTCGGCTTCGGCTTTCTTT
CDR3 protein: CASSLEVSASAFF

D gene: NA
V gene: TRBV9
J gene: TRBJ2-7
clone size: NA
CDR3 DNA: TGTGCCAGCAGCCCGAGCCTCCTCTACGAGCAGTACTTC
CDR3 protein: CASSPSLLYEQYF

D gene: NA
V gene: TRBV2
J gene: TRBJ1-4
clone size: NA
CDR3 DNA: TGTGCCAGTCAGCTTGGGCGGGGTAATGAAAAACTGTTTTTT
CDR3 protein: CASQLGRGNEKLFF

D gene: NA
V gene: TRBV5-1
J gene: TRBJ1-3
clone size: NA
CDR3 DNA: TGCGCCAGCAGCTCGGATGTGACTGGAAACACCATATATTTT
CDR3 protein: CASSSDVTGNTIYF

D gene: NA
V gene: TRBV2
J gene: TRBJ2-2
clone size: NA
CDR3 DNA: TGTGCCAGCAGCCTCCATCCGGCGGACACCGGGGAGCTGTTTTTT
CDR3 protein: CASSLHPADTGELFF

D gene: TRBD2
V gene: TRBV5-1
J gene: TRBJ2-5
clone size: NA
CDR3 DNA: TGCGCCAGCAGAGGTGGCGGGAGTCTTGGGGAGACCCAGTACTTC
CDR3 protein: CASRGGGSLGETQYF

D gene: NA
V gene: TRBV20-1
J gene: TRBJ2-2
clone size: NA
CDR3 DNA: TGCAGTGCCAAAAACACCGGGGAGCTGTTTTTT
CDR3 protein: CSAKNTGELFF

D gene: NA
V gene: TRBV5-1
J gene: TRBJ1-1
clone size: NA
CDR3 DNA: TGCGCCAGCAGCTTACACCCACTCACAGGGACCCTAGGAGCTTTCTTT
CDR3 protein: CASSLHPLTGTLGAFF

D gene: NA
V gene: TRBV30
J gene: TRBJ2-2
clone size: NA
CDR3 DNA: TGTGCCTGGGGCGCGGGACCCTCGAACACCGGGGAGCTGTTTTTT
CDR3 protein: CAWGAGPSNTGELFF

D gene: NA
V gene: TRBV5-1
J gene: TRBJ2-1
clone size: NA
CDR3 DNA: TGCGCCAGCAGCTTAGCTGGGGGCGCGAGCTCCTACAATGAGCAGTTCTTC
CDR3 protein: CASSLAGGASSYNEQFF

D gene: TRBD2
V gene: TRBV11-3
J gene: TRBJ2-2
clone size: once
CDR3 DNA: TGTGCCAGCAGCTTGACTAGCGGAAACACCGGGGAGCTGTTTTTT
CDR3 protein: CASSLTSGNTGELFF

D gene: TRBD2
V gene: TRBV5-1
J gene: TRBJ2-3
clone size: NA
CDR3 DNA: TGCGCCAGCAGAAAAACCGGGACTAGCGGGAGGGATAGCACAGATACGCAGTATTTT
CDR3 protein: CASRKTGTSGRDSTDTQYF

D gene: NA
V gene: TRBV11-3
J gene: TRBJ2-1
clone size: NA
CDR3 DNA: TGTGCCAGCAGCTCTCCTTTGGAGGGAGGAAGCTCCTACAATGAGCAGTTCTTC
CDR3 protein: CASSSPLEGGSSYNEQFF

D gene: NA
V gene: TRBV28
J gene: TRBJ2-2
clone size: NA
CDR3 DNA: TGTGCCAGCAGTTTTCGGGGGTTCGTCACCGGGGAGCTGTTTTTT
CDR3 protein: CASSFRGFVTGELFF

D gene: TRBD1
V gene: TRBV10-3
J gene: TRBJ2-2
clone size: NA
CDR3 DNA: TGTGCCACCTTGGCCTCCCGGGACAGGGGTAACGGGGAGCTGTTTTTT
CDR3 protein: CATLASRDRGNGELFF

D gene: TRBD2
V gene: TRBV9
J gene: TRBJ2-1
clone size: NA
CDR3 DNA: TGTGCCAGCAGCGTAGAGACTAGCTTCAATGAGCAGTTCTTC
CDR3 protein: CASSVETSFNEQFF

D gene: NA
V gene: TRBV9
J gene: TRBJ2-1
clone size: NA
CDR3 DNA: TGTGCCAGCAGCGGGTCCAGGGGGGCGCGTTTTTCCTACAATGAGCAGTTCTTC
CDR3 protein: CASSGSRGARFSYNEQFF

D gene: NA
V gene: TRBV15
J gene: TRBJ2-2
clone size: NA
CDR3 DNA: TGTGCCACCAGCAGAGAAGCATCGGCGAACACCGGGGAGCTGTTTTTT
CDR3 protein: CATSREASANTGELFF

D gene: NA
V gene: TRBV9
J gene: TRBJ2-2
clone size: NA
CDR3 DNA: TGTGCCAGCAGCCCTTCCTCGGAGGGGTTACCCACCAGGGAGCTGTTTTTT
CDR3 protein: CASSPSSEGLPTRELFF

D gene: NA
V gene: TRBV5-5
J gene: TRBJ1-5
clone size: NA
CDR3 DNA: TGTGCCAGCAGCTTGGGCGGGGAAGGACAGCCCCAGCATTTT
CDR3 protein: CASSLGGEGQPQHF

D gene: NA
V gene: TRBV7-2
J gene: TRBJ1-5
clone size: NA
CDR3 DNA: TGTGCCAGCAGCTCCACGCGACCCGGCCCCCAGCATTTT
CDR3 protein: CASSSTRPGPQHF

D gene: TRBD1
V gene: TRBV10-1
J gene: TRBJ1-1
clone size: NA
CDR3 DNA: TGCGCCAGCAGTGAGTCCGGGACAGGTGAAGCTTTCTTT
CDR3 protein: CASSESGTGEAFF

D gene: TRBD1
V gene: TRBV29-1
J gene: TRBJ1-1
clone size: NA
CDR3 DNA: TGCAGCGTTGAACGGGACAGGGGGCCGGGCACTGAAGCTTTCTTT
CDR3 protein: CSVERDRGPGTEAFF

D gene: NA
V gene: TRBV5-6
J gene: TRBJ2-2
clone size: NA
CDR3 DNA: TGTGCCAGCAGCGAAAGTCCGGACGGGACCACCACCGGGGAGCTGTTTTTT
CDR3 protein: CASSESPDGTTTGELFF

D gene: TRBD1
V gene: TRBV5-4
J gene: TRBJ2-7
clone size: NA
CDR3 DNA: TGTGCCAGCAGCCCCCAACCGGGACAGGGGGCTCTGGAGCAGTACTTC
CDR3 protein: CASSPQPGQGALEQYF

D gene: TRBD2
V gene: TRBV28
J gene: TRBJ2-2
clone size: NA
CDR3 DNA: TGTGCCAGCAGTCTCCCTCCACTAGCGGGAGTATCCGGGGAGCTGTTTTTT
CDR3 protein: CASSLPPLAGVSGELFF

D gene: NA
V gene: TRBV2
J gene: TRBJ2-5
clone size: NA
CDR3 DNA: TGTGCCAGCAGTGCGGACAGCTTTTGGGAGACCCAGTACTTC
CDR3 protein: CASSADSFWETQYF

D gene: TRBD1
V gene: TRBV27
J gene: TRBJ2-7
clone size: NA
CDR3 DNA: TGTGCCAGCACTGAAGCCGGGACAGGGATCTACGAGCAGTACTTC
CDR3 protein: CASTEAGTGIYEQYF

D gene: TRBD1
V gene: TRBV6-1
J gene: TRBJ2-5
clone size: NA
CDR3 DNA: TGTGCCAGCATCGTGGGACAGGGTTTTCTGGAGACCCAGTACTTC
CDR3 protein: CASIVGQGFLETQYF

D gene: TRBD2
V gene: TRBV10-2
J gene: TRBJ2-3
clone size: once
CDR3 DNA: TGCGCCAGCAGTGACCGGGGGGGCTTCACAGATACGCAGTATTTT
CDR3 protein: CASSDRGGFTDTQYF

D gene: NA
V gene: TRBV7-3
J gene: TRBJ2-7
clone size: NA
CDR3 DNA: TGTGCCAGCAGCTTAATGGGTTCAGTCGAGCAGTACTTC
CDR3 protein: CASSLMGSVEQYF

D gene: NA
V gene: TRBV6-6
J gene: TRBJ1-1
clone size: NA
CDR3 DNA: TGTGCCAGTGGGGGAGCTGAAATCTGGGACACTGAAGCTTTCTTT
CDR3 protein: CASGGAEIWDTEAFF